One and the same sample provided the 15 T cell receptor beta chains below, sequenced in a study of cytomegalovirus exposure and HLA in healthy donors (dated by TCRdb to the late 2010s). Library preparation employed the immunoSEQ multiplex PCR assay. For the multiplex PCR, a mixture combining 60 forward primers for TCR Vbeta segments and 13 reverse primers for TCR Jbeta segments was used. TCRdb mirrors the immuneACCESS table, restricted to in-frame sequences. Some clones are absent from its copies; in checked studies, under half trace to an unresolved V gene, and the reason for the others is unknown. The sample data list some 200,000 clones, and about two thirds of these were observed just once. 2.6% of the sample is held by the ten biggest clonotypes. Material: PBMCs. The receptors shown here come from a man in his forties in good health and CMV-seropositive.

This clone was counted between two and nine times. V is TRBV5-8 and J is TRBJ2-7; 10 nucleotides line up with TRBD1. Germline V gene lookup returns CDR1 SGHTS and CDR2 YDEGEE. CDR3 length equals 14 residues. V lost 3 bases, J lost 7 bases, and 7 bases stayed unmatched. The CDR3 sequence: CASSSGQGVLEQYF. Written as DNA, the CDR3 is TGTGCCAGCAGCTCCGGACAGGGGGTTCTAGAGCAGTACTTC.

The V call is TRBV12-5, the J call TRBJ1-4; TRBD1 matches 8 bases. The CDR3 runs 13 residues. Looked up from germline, CDR1 is LGHNT and CDR2 is FRNRAP. The junction had 5 bases not matched to a gene; V was cut back by 9 bases and J by 5 bases. CDR3 protein: CARKDRVNEKLFF. Here the CDR3 DNA reads TGTGCTAGAAAGGACAGGGTAAATGAAAAACTGTTTTTT. The whole variable domain, remainder taken from reference TRBV12-5 and TRBJ1-4, is DARVTQTPRHKVTEMGQEVTMRCQPILGHNTVFWYRQTMMQGLELLAYFRNRAPLDDSGMPKDRFSAEMPDATLATLKIQPSEPRDSAVYFCARKDRVNEKLFFGSGTQLSVL.

The chain has TRBV28 and TRBJ1-6, with 10 nucleotides matching TRBD1. The CDR3 contains 16 residues. Germline CDR1 MDHEN, CDR2 SYDVKM. V shed 6 bases and J 9 bases; nucleotides not matched to a gene: 11. The CDR3 DNA sequence: TGTGCCAGCAGACCATCCCGGACAGGGGGTGGTTCACCCCTCCACTTT. It codes for CASRPSRTGGGSPLHF.

This chain connects TRBV19 to TRBJ2-7; TRBD1 might be the D (6 bases). Germline V gene sequence: CDR1 LNHDA, CDR2 SQIVND (reference sequence). The CDR3 has 15 residues. Trimming left V 5 bases short and J 2 bases short, with 16 bases between. The CDR3, as DNA: TGTGCCAGTAGTTCCACCTTAAGGGGGACCTACGAGCAGTACTTC. It specifies CASSSTLRGTYEQYF.

V and J are TRBV7-3 and TRBJ1-6, with 9 positions matching TRBD1. Trimming removed 5 bases from V and 9 bases from J; junction bases left unmatched: 8. The CDR3 totals 15 residues. CDR1 is SGHTA, CDR2 FQGTGA, per germline. The CDR3 protein is CASSVGTGITSPLHF. The CDR3 region has the DNA TGTGCCAGCAGCGTGGGGACAGGGATTACTTCACCCCTCCACTTT.

With respect to this clone: A junction boundary mismatches the germline segment, possibly from a read error. The J gene is TRBJ1-2, the V gene TRBV9; a weak D match, TRBD1 (6 bases). Germline CDR1 reads SGDLS; CDR2 reads YYNGEE. The CDR3 extends over 14 amino acids. CDR3 sequence reads: CASNPSGGRGGYIF. The CDR3 DNA sequence: TGTGCCAGCAACCCCTCGGGGGGGCGCGGAGGCTACATCTTC.

The rearrangement uses TRBV5-3 and TRBJ2-7, with D possibly TRBD2 on 6 matching bases. TRBV5-3 is classed as an ORF, of uncertain function. The CDR3 runs to 18 residues. Trimming cost V 2 bases and J 4 bases, with 25 bases left between them. CDR3 region: CARSFTPQLAPKTYEQYF. CDR3 nucleotides: TGTGCCAGAAGCTTCACCCCCCAGCTAGCGCCAAAGACTTACGAGCAGTACTTC.

The gene calls are TRBV9 and TRBJ2-5, with unresolved D. The J call may be wrong; the DNA end is better matched by TRBJ2-7. The CDR3 spans 15 residues. Germline CDR1 reads SGDLS; CDR2 reads YYNGEE. CDR3 coding DNA: TGTGCCAGCAGCGTAGGGGCAGCACACTCCTACGAGCAGTACTTC. Its translation: CASSVGAAHSYEQYF.

The chain couples TRBV7-9 to TRBJ1-3; D might be TRBD1 (5 bases). CDR3 size: 13 residues. In germline, CDR1 is SEHNR, CDR2 FQNEAQ (reference sequence). With 5 bases removed from V and 3 bases from J, the gap between germline ends came to 8 bases. The CDR3 protein is CASSETVGNTIYF. CDR3 coding DNA: TGTGCCAGCAGCGAGACAGTTGGAAACACCATATATTTT.

This chain links TRBV9 with TRBJ2-2; 7 bases align to TRBD2. The trim removed 5 bases at V and 4 bases at J, leaving 5 bases unmatched. Germline lookup yields CDR1 SGDLS and CDR2 YYNGEE. This CDR3 spans 14 amino acids. In DNA form, the CDR3 reads TGTGCCAGCAGGGCGGGGGTGGGCACCGGGGAGCTGTTTTTT. Protein product: CASRAGVGTGELFF.

This clone has just a few counts. This chain joins TRBV19 and TRBJ2-6; 10 bases map to TRBD2. Germline V gene sequence: CDR1 LNHDA, CDR2 SQIVND (reference sequence). The trim removed 1 base at V and 0 bases at J, leaving 9 bases unmatched. The CDR3 loop spans 20 amino acids. The CDR3, as DNA: TGTGCCAGTAGTATAGCTCGGCTAGCGGGGGCTAGCTCTGGGGCCAACGTCCTGACTTTC. This sequence encodes CASSIARLAGASSGANVLTF. Based on the CDR3 plus reference TRBV19 and TRBJ2-6, the full variable domain is DGGITQSPKYLFRKEGQNVTLSCEQNLNHDAMYWYRQDPGQGLRLIYYSQIVNDFQKGDIAEGYSVSREKKESFPLTVTSAQKNPTAFYLCASSIARLAGASSGANVLTFGAGSRLTVL.

This clone was picked up a small number of times. The genes are TRBV7-6 and TRBJ2-1; D might be TRBD2 (6 bases). The V and J ends lost 5 bases and 0 bases respectively, with 11 bases between them. CDR3 size: 15 residues. The germline CDR1 and CDR2 sequences are SGHVS and FNYEAQ. The CDR3 loop reads CASSRGGDSYNEQFF. CDR3 sequence (DNA): TGTGCCAGCAGCCGGGGCGGGGACTCCTACAATGAGCAGTTCTTC.

The rearrangement uses TRBV6-5 and TRBJ1-4; 10 positions agree with TRBD1. Germline assignment: CDR1 MNHEY and CDR2 SVGAGI. The CDR3 spans 15 residues. Trimming removed 5 bases from V and 6 bases from J; junction bases left unmatched: 6. The CDR3, as DNA: TGTGCCAGCAGTAGACAGGGGGCGGCCTATGAAAAACTGTTTTTT. It encodes CASSRQGAAYEKLFF.

V usage is TRBV29-1 and J usage is TRBJ1-1; the D gene is possibly TRBD1 (6 bases). Germline CDR1 and CDR2: SQVTM and ANQGSEA. The CDR3 sequence is 13 residues long. CDR3 DNA sequence: TGCACCATTTACAGGGTCCTGAACACTGAAGCTTTCTTT. It yields the protein CTIYRVLNTEAFF.

This rearrangement joins TRBV5-4 to TRBJ2-3; possibly TRBD1 for D (6 bases). The CDR3 covers 16 residues. Germline V gene lookup returns CDR1 SGHNT and CDR2 YYREEE (reference sequence). The germline V and J ends were trimmed by 4 bases and 0 bases, with 15 bases remaining between them. CDR3 region: CASSPPGQISTDTQYF. The CDR3, as DNA: TGTGCCAGCAGCCCTCCGGGACAAATAAGCACAGATACGCAGTATTTT.